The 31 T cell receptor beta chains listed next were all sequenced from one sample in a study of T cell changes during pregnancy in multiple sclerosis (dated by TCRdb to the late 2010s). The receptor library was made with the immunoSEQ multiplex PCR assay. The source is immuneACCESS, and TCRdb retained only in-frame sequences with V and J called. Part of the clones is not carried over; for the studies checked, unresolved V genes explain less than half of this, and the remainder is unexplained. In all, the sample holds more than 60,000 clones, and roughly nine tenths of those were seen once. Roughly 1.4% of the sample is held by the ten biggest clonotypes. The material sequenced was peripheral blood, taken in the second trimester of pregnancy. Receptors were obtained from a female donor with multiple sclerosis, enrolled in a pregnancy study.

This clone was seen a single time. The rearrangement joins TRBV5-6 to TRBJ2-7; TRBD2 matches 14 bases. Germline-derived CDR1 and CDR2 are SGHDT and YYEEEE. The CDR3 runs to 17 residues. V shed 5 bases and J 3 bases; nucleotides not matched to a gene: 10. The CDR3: CASRRGLAGAFNYEQYF. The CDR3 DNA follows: TGTGCCAGCAGGCGGGGACTAGCGGGAGCATTTAACTACGAGCAGTACTTC.

The CDR3 reads CASSQDLEGTPTPDTQYF. In DNA, the CDR3 is TGTGCCAGCAGCCAAGACCTTGAGGGGACACCAACCCCAGATACGCAGTATTTT. The chain uses TRBV4-2 and TRBJ2-3, with D possibly TRBD1 on 6 matching bases. The CDR3 sequence is 18 residues long. Germline assignment: CDR1 LGHNA and CDR2 YNFKEQ. V was cut by 0 bases and J by 4 bases, with 20 bases left in between.

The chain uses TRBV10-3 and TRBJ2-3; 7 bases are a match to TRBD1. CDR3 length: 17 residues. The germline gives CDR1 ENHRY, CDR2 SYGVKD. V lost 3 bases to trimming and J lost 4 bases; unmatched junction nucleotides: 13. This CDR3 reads CAISDNAVKGASDTQYF. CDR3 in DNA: TGTGCCATCAGTGATAATGCCGTGAAGGGGGCATCAGATACGCAGTATTTT.

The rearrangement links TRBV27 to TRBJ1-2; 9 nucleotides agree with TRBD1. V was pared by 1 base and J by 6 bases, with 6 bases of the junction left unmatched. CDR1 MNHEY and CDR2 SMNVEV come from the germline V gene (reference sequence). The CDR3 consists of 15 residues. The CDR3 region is CASSLWDRDSNGYTF. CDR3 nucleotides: TGTGCCAGCAGTTTATGGGACAGGGATTCAAATGGCTACACCTTC.

The DNA for the CDR3 is TGTGCCAGCAGCCAGGAGGCGTGGGGCTACACCTTC. As protein: CASSQEAWGYTF. The chain carries TRBV14 and TRBJ1-2, with D unresolved. This CDR3 comprises 12 residues. Between the trimmed V and J ends, which lost 3 bases and 8 bases, there was a span of 10 bases. Germline-derived CDR1 and CDR2 are SGHDN and FVKESK.

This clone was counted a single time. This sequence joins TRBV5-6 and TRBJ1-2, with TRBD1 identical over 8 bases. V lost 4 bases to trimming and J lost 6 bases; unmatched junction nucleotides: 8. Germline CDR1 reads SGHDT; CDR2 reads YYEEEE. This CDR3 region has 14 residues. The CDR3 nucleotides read TGTGCCAGCAGCCCCGGACAGGGATTTGATGGCTACACCTTC. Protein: CASSPGQGFDGYTF.

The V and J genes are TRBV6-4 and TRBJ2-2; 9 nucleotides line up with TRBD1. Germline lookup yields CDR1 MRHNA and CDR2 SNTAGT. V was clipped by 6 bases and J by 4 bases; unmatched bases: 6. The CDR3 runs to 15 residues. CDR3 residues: CASSAGTGTTGELFF. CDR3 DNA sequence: TGTGCCAGCAGCGCCGGGACAGGGACCACCGGGGAGCTGTTTTTT.

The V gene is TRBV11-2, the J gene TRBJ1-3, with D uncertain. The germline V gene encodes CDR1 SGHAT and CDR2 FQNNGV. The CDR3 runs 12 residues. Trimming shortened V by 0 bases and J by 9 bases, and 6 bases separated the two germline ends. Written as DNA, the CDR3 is TGTGCCAGCAGCTTAGAGACTCCCACCATATATTTT. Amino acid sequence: CASSLETPTIYF.

The DNA for the CDR3 is TGTGCCAGCAGCTTAGCGACAGGGATGAACACTGAAGCTTTCTTT. It yields the protein CASSLATGMNTEAFF. The rearrangement links TRBV11-1 to TRBJ1-1; TRBD1 aligns across 7 bases. V dropped 0 bases and J dropped 0; count of bases not matched to a gene: 1. The CDR3 has 15 amino acids. From germline, CDR1 is SGHAT and CDR2 FQDESV (reference sequence).

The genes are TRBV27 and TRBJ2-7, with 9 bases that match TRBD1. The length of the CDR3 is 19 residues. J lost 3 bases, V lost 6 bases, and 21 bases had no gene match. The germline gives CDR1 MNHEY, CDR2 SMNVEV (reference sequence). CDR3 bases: TGTGCCAGCAGCTCTCCCCTAGGGGCCGGGACAGGGACGTACTACGAGCAGTACTTC. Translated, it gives CASSSPLGAGTGTYYEQYF.

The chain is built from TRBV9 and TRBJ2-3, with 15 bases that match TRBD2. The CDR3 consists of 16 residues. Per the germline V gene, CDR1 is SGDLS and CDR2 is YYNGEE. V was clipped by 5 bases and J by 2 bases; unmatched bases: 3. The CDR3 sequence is CASRGLAGGYTDTQYF. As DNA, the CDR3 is TGTGCCAGCAGAGGACTAGCGGGAGGGTACACAGATACGCAGTATTTT.

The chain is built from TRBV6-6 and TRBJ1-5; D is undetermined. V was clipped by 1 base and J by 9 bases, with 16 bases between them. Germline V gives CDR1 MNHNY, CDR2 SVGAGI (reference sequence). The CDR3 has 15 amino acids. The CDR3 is CASSYYSAAEWPQHF. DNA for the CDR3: TGTGCCAGCAGTTACTATTCGGCGGCCGAATGGCCCCAGCATTTT.

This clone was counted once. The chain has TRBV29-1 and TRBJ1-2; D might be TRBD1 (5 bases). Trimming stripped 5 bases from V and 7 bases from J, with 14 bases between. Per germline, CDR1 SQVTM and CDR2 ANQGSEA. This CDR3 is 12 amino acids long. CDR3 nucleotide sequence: TGCAGCGTTTCAGGGAATCAAGGTGGCTACACCTTC. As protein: CSVSGNQGGYTF.

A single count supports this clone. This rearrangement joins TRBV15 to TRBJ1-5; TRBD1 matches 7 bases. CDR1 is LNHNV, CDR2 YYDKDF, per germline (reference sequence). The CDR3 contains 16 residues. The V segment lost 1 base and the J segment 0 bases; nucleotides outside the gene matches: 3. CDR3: CATSRGTGDSNQPQHF. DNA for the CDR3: TGTGCCACCAGCAGAGGGACAGGCGATAGCAATCAGCCCCAGCATTTT.

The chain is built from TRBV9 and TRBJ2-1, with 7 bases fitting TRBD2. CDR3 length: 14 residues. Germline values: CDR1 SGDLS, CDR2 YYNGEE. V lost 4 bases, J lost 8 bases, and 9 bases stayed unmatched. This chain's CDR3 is CASSPRDYGDEQFF. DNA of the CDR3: TGTGCCAGCAGCCCCCGGGACTACGGCGATGAGCAGTTCTTC.

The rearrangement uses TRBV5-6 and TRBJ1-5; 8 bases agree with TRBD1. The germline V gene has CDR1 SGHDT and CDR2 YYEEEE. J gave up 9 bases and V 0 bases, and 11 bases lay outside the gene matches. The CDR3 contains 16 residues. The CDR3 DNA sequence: TGTGCCAGCAGCTTGGCCGGAGCCAGGGGGCGGGGGCCCCAGCATTTT. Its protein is CASSLAGARGRGPQHF.

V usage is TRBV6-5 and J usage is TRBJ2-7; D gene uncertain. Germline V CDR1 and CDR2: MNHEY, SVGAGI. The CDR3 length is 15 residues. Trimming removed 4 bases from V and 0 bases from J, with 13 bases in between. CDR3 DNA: TGTGCCAGCAGTTCTCGGTCCGACTTCTCCTACGAGCAGTACTTC. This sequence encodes CASSSRSDFSYEQYF.

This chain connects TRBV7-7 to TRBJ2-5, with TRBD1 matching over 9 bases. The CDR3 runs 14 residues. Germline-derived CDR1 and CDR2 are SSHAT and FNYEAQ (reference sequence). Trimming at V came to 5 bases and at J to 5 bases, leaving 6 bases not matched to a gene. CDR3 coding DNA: TGTGCCAGCAGCCGGACAGGGGATCGGGAGACCCAGTACTTC. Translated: CASSRTGDRETQYF.

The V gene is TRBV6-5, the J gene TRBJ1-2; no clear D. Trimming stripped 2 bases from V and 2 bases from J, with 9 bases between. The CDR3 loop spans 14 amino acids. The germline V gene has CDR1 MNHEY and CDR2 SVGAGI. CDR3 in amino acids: CASSYGPFNYGYTF. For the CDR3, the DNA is TGTGCCAGCAGTTACGGCCCTTTCAACTATGGCTACACCTTC.

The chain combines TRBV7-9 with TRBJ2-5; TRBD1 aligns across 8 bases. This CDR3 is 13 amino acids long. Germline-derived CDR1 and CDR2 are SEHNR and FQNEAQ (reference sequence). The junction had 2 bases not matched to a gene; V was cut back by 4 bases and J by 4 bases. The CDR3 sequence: CASSSRGRETQYF. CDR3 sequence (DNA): TGTGCCAGCAGCTCCAGGGGGCGAGAGACCCAGTACTTC.

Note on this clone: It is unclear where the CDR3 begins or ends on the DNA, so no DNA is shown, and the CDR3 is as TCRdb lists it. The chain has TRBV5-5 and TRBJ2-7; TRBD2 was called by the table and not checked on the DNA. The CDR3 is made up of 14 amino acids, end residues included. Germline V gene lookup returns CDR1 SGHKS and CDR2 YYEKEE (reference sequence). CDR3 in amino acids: CASSSSGISYEQYF.

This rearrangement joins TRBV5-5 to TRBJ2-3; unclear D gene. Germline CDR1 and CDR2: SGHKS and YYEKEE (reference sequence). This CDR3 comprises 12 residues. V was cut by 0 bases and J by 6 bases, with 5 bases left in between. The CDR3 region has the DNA TGTGCCAGCAGCTTGGCCAGTGATACGCAGTATTTT. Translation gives CASSLASDTQYF.

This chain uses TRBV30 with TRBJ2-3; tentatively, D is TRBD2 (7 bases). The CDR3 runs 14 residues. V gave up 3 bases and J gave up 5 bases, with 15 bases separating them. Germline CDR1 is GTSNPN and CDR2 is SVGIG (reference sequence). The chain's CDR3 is CAWSREGGGDTQYF. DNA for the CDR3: TGTGCCTGGAGCCGGGAAGGGGGGGGAGATACGCAGTATTTT.

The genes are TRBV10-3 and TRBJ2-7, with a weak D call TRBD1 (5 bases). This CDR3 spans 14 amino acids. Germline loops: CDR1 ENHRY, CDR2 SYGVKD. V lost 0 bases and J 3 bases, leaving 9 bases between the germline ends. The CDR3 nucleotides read TGTGCCATCAGTGAGTCGGGGCAGAACTACGAGCAGTACTTC. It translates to CAISESGQNYEQYF.

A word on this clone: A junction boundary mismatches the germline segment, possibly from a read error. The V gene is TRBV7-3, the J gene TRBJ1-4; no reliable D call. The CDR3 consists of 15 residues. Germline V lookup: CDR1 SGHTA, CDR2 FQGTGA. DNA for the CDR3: TGTGCCAGCAGATTAAACCCCGGGACTAATGAAAAACTGTTTTTT. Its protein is CASRLNPGTNEKLFF.

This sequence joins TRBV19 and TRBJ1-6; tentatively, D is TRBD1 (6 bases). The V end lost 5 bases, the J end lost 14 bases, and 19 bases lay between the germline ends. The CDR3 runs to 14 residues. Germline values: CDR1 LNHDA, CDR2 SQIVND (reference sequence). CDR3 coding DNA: TGTGCCAGTAGTCTGGGGGCGGTGGGGTCCACCCTCCACTTT. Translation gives CASSLGAVGSTLHF. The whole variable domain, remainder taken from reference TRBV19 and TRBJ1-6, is DGGITQSPKYLFRKEGQNVTLSCEQNLNHDAMYWYRQDPGQGLRLIYYSQIVNDFQKGDIAEGYSVSREKKESFPLTVTSAQKNPTAFYLCASSLGAVGSTLHFGNGTRLTVT.

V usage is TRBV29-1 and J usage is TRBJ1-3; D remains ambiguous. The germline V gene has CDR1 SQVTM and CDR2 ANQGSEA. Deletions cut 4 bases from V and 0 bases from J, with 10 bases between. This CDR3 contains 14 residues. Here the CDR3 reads CSVGFGLSGNTIYF. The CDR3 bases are TGCAGCGTTGGATTCGGACTCTCTGGAAACACCATATATTTT.

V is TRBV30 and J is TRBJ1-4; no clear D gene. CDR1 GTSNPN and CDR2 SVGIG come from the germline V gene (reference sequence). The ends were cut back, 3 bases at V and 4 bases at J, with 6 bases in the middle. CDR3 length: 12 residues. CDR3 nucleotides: TGTGCCTGGAGGGCGGGTAATGAAAAACTGTTTTTT. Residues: CAWRAGNEKLFF.

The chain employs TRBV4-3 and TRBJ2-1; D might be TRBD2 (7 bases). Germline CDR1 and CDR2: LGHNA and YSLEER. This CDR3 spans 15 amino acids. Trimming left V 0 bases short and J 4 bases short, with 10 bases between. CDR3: CASSQEAGAYNEQFF. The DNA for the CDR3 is TGCGCCAGCAGCCAAGAGGCGGGGGCGTACAATGAGCAGTTCTTC.

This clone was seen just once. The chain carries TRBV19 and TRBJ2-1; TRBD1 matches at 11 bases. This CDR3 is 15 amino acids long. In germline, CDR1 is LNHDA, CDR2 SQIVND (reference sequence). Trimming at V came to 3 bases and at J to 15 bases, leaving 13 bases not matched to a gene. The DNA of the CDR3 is TGTGCCAGTAGTATGGCCGGGACAGGGGGTCTGTGGGGGTTCTTC. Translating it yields CASSMAGTGGLWGFF.

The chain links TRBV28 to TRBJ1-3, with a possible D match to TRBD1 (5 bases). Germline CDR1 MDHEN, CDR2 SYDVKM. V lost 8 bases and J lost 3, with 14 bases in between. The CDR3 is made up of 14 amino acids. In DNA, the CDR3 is TGTGCCAGCGGGTTGGGGGGGGGTGGAAACACCATATATTTT. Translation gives CASGLGGGGNTIYF.